These T cell receptor beta chains were read from a single sample in a study of beta chain features in type 1 diabetes. Sequencing used immunoSEQ multiplex PCR; TCRdb keeps in-frame clones, though not all of them. There are hundreds of thousands of clones in the sample; about an eighth occur only once, and approximately 0.039% lies in the top ten. What was sequenced was naive CD4+ T cells from blood. The receptors here all came from a man aged 18 to 30 with type 1 diabetes. CDR3s include the opening cysteine and the closing phenylalanine or tryptophan. Each record gives: clone size, D gene, V gene, J gene, CDR3 DNA, CDR3 protein. A D gene is named only where the DNA matches it firmly. Only some rows state a clone size, as once, few, many or a class for expanded clones.

clone_size: few; d_call: TRBD1; v_call: TRBV30; j_call: TRBJ1-5; cdr3_nt: TGTGCCTGGAGTCAGGGGGGAAGACAGCCCCAGCATTTT; cdr3_aa: CAWSQGGRQPQHF
clone_size: -; d_call: -; v_call: TRBV7-6; j_call: TRBJ2-5; cdr3_nt: TGTGCCAGCAGCTTAGCTTCAGGGAGGGAGACCCAGTACTTC; cdr3_aa: CASSLASGRETQYF
clone_size: -; d_call: TRBD1; v_call: TRBV2; j_call: TRBJ1-2; cdr3_nt: TGTGCCAGCAGTCTTGACTTGCGGACAGGGGATGGCTACACCTTC; cdr3_aa: CASSLDLRTGDGYTF
clone_size: -; d_call: TRBD1; v_call: TRBV5-1; j_call: TRBJ1-5; cdr3_nt: TGCGCCAGCAGCTTGGAGGGGGCAGGGCCCCAGCATTTT; cdr3_aa: CASSLEGAGPQHF
clone_size: few; d_call: TRBD2; v_call: TRBV27; j_call: TRBJ2-7; cdr3_nt: TGTGCCAGCAGTCACTCGGGAGGCGAGCAGTACTTC; cdr3_aa: CASSHSGGEQYF
clone_size: -; d_call: TRBD2; v_call: TRBV30; j_call: TRBJ2-3; cdr3_nt: TGTGCCTGGAAGACTAGCGGGGTAGCGCAGTATTTT; cdr3_aa: CAWKTSGVAQYF
clone_size: -; d_call: -; v_call: TRBV9; j_call: TRBJ1-3; cdr3_nt: TGTGCCAGCAGCGTAGAGTCCCGGCCGAACACCATATATTTT; cdr3_aa: CASSVESRPNTIYF
clone_size: -; d_call: -; v_call: TRBV4-2; j_call: TRBJ2-3; cdr3_nt: TGTGCCAGCAGCCAAGGGACTTCGCGAATCACAGATACGCAGTATTTT; cdr3_aa: CASSQGTSRITDTQYF
clone_size: few; d_call: -; v_call: TRBV2; j_call: TRBJ2-5; cdr3_nt: TGTGCCAGCAGTGAAGCGATCTCGACCCTCCAAGAGACCCAGTACTTC; cdr3_aa: CASSEAISTLQETQYF
clone_size: -; d_call: -; v_call: TRBV5-1; j_call: TRBJ1-2; cdr3_nt: TGCGCCAGCAGCCGGGAAGCACTGGGCTATGGCTACACCTTC; cdr3_aa: CASSREALGYGYTF
clone_size: few; d_call: -; v_call: TRBV9; j_call: TRBJ1-4; cdr3_nt: TGTGCCAGCAGCGTAGGACTGGGCCAGGGAGAAAATGAAAAACTGTTTTTT; cdr3_aa: CASSVGLGQGENEKLFF
clone_size: few; d_call: -; v_call: TRBV4-1; j_call: TRBJ1-5; cdr3_nt: TGCGCCAGCAGCCAAGTACCCAGGGAGAAGGGCAATCAGCCCCAGCATTTT; cdr3_aa: CASSQVPREKGNQPQHF
clone_size: -; d_call: -; v_call: TRBV7-9; j_call: TRBJ1-5; cdr3_nt: TGTGCCAGCAGCTTAGAGATTTCGGCGGGGATGAGCAATCAGCCCCAGCATTTT; cdr3_aa: CASSLEISAGMSNQPQHF
clone_size: few; d_call: TRBD1; v_call: TRBV2; j_call: TRBJ2-3; cdr3_nt: TGTGCCAGCCGAAGGACAGGGGGCGCGGATACGCAGTATTTT; cdr3_aa: CASRRTGGADTQYF
clone_size: -; d_call: TRBD1; v_call: TRBV30; j_call: TRBJ1-2; cdr3_nt: TGTGCCTGGAGGGACAGGGGGCTAGTCTATGGCTACACCTTC; cdr3_aa: CAWRDRGLVYGYTF
clone_size: -; d_call: TRBD1; v_call: TRBV7-2; j_call: TRBJ1-2; cdr3_nt: TGTGCCAGCAGCGCCGGACAGGGGTACTATGGCTACACCTTC; cdr3_aa: CASSAGQGYYGYTF
clone_size: -; d_call: -; v_call: TRBV30; j_call: TRBJ2-7; cdr3_nt: TGTGCCTGGAGACAGGGAAGGATTTCCTACGAGCAGTACTTC; cdr3_aa: CAWRQGRISYEQYF
clone_size: few; d_call: -; v_call: TRBV18; j_call: TRBJ1-1; cdr3_nt: TGTGCCAGCTTTATGACAGAGAACACTGAAGCTTTCTTT; cdr3_aa: CASFMTENTEAFF
clone_size: few; d_call: -; v_call: TRBV4-2; j_call: TRBJ2-7; cdr3_nt: TGTGCCAGCAGCCAAGATCAGGGTATCTACGAGCAGTACTTC; cdr3_aa: CASSQDQGIYEQYF
clone_size: few; d_call: -; v_call: TRBV19; j_call: TRBJ1-5; cdr3_nt: TGTGCCACCTTGGGGTATAGCAATCAGCCCCAGCATTTT; cdr3_aa: CATLGYSNQPQHF
clone_size: -; d_call: -; v_call: TRBV5-1; j_call: TRBJ2-3; cdr3_nt: TGCGCCAGCAGCTTGTCTGTAGGCACAGATACGCAGTATTTT; cdr3_aa: CASSLSVGTDTQYF
clone_size: -; d_call: TRBD1; v_call: TRBV6-5; j_call: TRBJ2-2; cdr3_nt: TGTGCCAGCAGGAGAACAGGGGCCACCGGGGAGCTGTTTTTT; cdr3_aa: CASRRTGATGELFF
clone_size: -; d_call: TRBD1; v_call: TRBV2; j_call: TRBJ1-5; cdr3_nt: TGTGCCAGCAGTTCGGGACAGGGGAATCAGCCCCAGCATTTT; cdr3_aa: CASSSGQGNQPQHF
clone_size: -; d_call: TRBD2; v_call: TRBV5-1; j_call: TRBJ2-3; cdr3_nt: TGCGCCAGCAGCGAACGGACTAGCGGAGATACGCAGTATTTT; cdr3_aa: CASSERTSGDTQYF
clone_size: -; d_call: -; v_call: TRBV4-2; j_call: TRBJ1-5; cdr3_nt: TGTGCCAGCAGCCAAGATCCCGTCAGCAATCAGCCCCAGCATTTT; cdr3_aa: CASSQDPVSNQPQHF
clone_size: few; d_call: -; v_call: TRBV7-2; j_call: TRBJ1-4; cdr3_nt: TGTGCCAGCAGCACCGGGACAATGAGAGATGAAAAACTGTTTTTT; cdr3_aa: CASSTGTMRDEKLFF
clone_size: -; d_call: -; v_call: TRBV7-2; j_call: TRBJ2-3; cdr3_nt: TGTGCCAGCAGCTTAAAGTTGCGGGGACAGATACCGCAGTATTTT; cdr3_aa: CASSLKLRGQIPQYF
clone_size: -; d_call: -; v_call: TRBV29-1; j_call: TRBJ1-2; cdr3_nt: TGCAGCACCCGGGACTTATATGGCCACACCTTC; cdr3_aa: CSTRDLYGHTF
clone_size: -; d_call: TRBD1; v_call: TRBV15; j_call: TRBJ2-7; cdr3_nt: TGTGCCACCAGCAGAGATCCTACAGGGGGTGGCTACGAGCAGTACTTC; cdr3_aa: CATSRDPTGGGYEQYF
clone_size: few; d_call: -; v_call: TRBV19; j_call: TRBJ2-1; cdr3_nt: TGTGCCATTACCGGGACACCGAGAACCCACAATGAGCAGTTCTTC; cdr3_aa: CAITGTPRTHNEQFF
clone_size: -; d_call: TRBD1; v_call: TRBV5-7; j_call: TRBJ1-2; cdr3_nt: TGTGCCAGCAGCTTATTGGCCCCCTCCCGGGACAGCGAGTATGGCTACACCTTC; cdr3_aa: CASSLLAPSRDSEYGYTF
clone_size: few; d_call: TRBD1; v_call: TRBV6-5; j_call: TRBJ1-5; cdr3_nt: TGTGCCAGCAGCCGATACAGGGGGCGAGATCAGCCCCAGCATTTT; cdr3_aa: CASSRYRGRDQPQHF
clone_size: once; d_call: TRBD1; v_call: TRBV15; j_call: TRBJ1-2; cdr3_nt: TGTGCCACCAGCAGACCTAGGACAGGGGGCGCCTATGGCTACACCTTC; cdr3_aa: CATSRPRTGGAYGYTF
clone_size: few; d_call: -; v_call: TRBV29-1; j_call: TRBJ1-2; cdr3_nt: TGCAGCGGCTGGGGGGTTTACGACTATGGCTACACCTTC; cdr3_aa: CSGWGVYDYGYTF
clone_size: -; d_call: -; v_call: TRBV9; j_call: TRBJ1-1; cdr3_nt: TGTGCCAGCAGCGCAGATCCGGGACGGAAGAACACTGAAGCTTTCTTT; cdr3_aa: CASSADPGRKNTEAFF
clone_size: few; d_call: TRBD2; v_call: TRBV7-6; j_call: TRBJ2-7; cdr3_nt: TGTGCCAGCAAAGAAGCGGGGGCGTCCTACGAGCAGTACTTC; cdr3_aa: CASKEAGASYEQYF
clone_size: -; d_call: -; v_call: TRBV10-3; j_call: TRBJ2-5; cdr3_nt: TGTGCCATCAGTGAGCGGACCGAACTGGGAGAGACCCAGTACTTC; cdr3_aa: CAISERTELGETQYF
clone_size: -; d_call: TRBD1; v_call: TRBV7-6; j_call: TRBJ1-5; cdr3_nt: TGTGCCAGCAGCTTGACAGGGCAGAGAGATCAGCCCCAGCATTTT; cdr3_aa: CASSLTGQRDQPQHF
clone_size: few; d_call: TRBD1; v_call: TRBV9; j_call: TRBJ1-6; cdr3_nt: TGTGCCAGCAGCGTGACAGGGTCCTCACCCCTCCACTTT; cdr3_aa: CASSVTGSSPLHF
clone_size: -; d_call: -; v_call: TRBV30; j_call: TRBJ2-7; cdr3_nt: TGTGCCTGGAGTGGCCCAGCTACCTACGAGCAGTACTTC; cdr3_aa: CAWSGPATYEQYF